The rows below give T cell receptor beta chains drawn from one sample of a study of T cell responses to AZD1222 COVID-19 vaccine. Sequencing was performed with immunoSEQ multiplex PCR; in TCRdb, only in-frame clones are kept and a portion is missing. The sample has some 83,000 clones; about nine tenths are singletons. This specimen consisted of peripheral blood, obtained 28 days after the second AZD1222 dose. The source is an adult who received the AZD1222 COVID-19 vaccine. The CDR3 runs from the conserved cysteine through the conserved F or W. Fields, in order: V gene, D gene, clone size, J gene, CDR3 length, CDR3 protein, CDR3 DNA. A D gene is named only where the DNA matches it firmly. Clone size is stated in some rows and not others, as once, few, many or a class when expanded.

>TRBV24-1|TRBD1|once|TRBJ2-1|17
CATSDFPGTGSHNEQFF
TGTGCCACCAGTGATTTCCCCGGGACAGGGTCACACAATGAGCAGTTCTTC
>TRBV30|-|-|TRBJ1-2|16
CAWSAHGTEFNYGYTF
TGTGCCTGGAGTGCCCATGGGACCGAGTTTAACTATGGCTACACCTTC
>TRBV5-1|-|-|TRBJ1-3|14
CASSLGPSGNTIYF
TGCGCCAGCAGCTTGGGGCCATCTGGAAACACCATATATTTT
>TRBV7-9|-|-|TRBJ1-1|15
CASSLVFRDYTEAFF
TGTGCCAGCAGCTTAGTTTTCAGGGATTACACTGAAGCTTTCTTT
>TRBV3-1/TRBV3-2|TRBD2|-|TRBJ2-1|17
CASSQDWAGGTYNEQFF
TGTGCCAGCAGCCAAGATTGGGCGGGGGGTACCTACAATGAGCAGTTCTTC
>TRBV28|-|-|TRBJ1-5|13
CASNASRRQPQHF
TGTGCCAGCAACGCGTCCCGGCGGCAGCCCCAGCATTTT
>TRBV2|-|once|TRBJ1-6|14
CASSVGLGRVPLHF
TGTGCCAGCAGTGTGGGGCTAGGCAGGGTGCCCCTCCACTTT
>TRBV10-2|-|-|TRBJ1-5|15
CASSEPGGKDQPQHF
TGCGCCAGCAGTGAGCCCGGGGGCAAAGATCAGCCCCAGCATTTT
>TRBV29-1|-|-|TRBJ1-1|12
CSVEDGNTEAFF
TGCAGCGTTGAAGATGGGAACACTGAAGCTTTCTTT
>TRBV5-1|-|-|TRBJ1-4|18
CASSSPVGTALTNEKLFF
TGCGCCAGCAGCTCCCCGGTGGGGACGGCACTTACTAATGAAAAACTGTTTTTT
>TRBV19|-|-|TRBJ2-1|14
CASTVGPSYNEQFF
TGTGCCAGTACGGTAGGGCCCTCCTACAATGAGCAGTTCTTC
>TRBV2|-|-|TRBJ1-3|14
CASRQAYSGNTIYF
TGTGCCAGCAGACAGGCTTACTCTGGAAACACCATATATTTT
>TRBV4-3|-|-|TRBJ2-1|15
CASSPSMTPYNEQFF
TGCGCCAGCAGCCCCTCCATGACCCCCTACAATGAGCAGTTCTTC
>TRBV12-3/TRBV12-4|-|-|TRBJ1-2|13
CASSPTAAYGYTF
TGTGCCAGCAGTCCAACCGCGGCCTATGGCTACACCTTC
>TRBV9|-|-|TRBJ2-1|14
CASSPSPGEREQFF
TGTGCCAGCAGCCCAAGCCCCGGTGAGCGTGAGCAGTTCTTC
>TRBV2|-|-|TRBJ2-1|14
CASMRDGVYNEQFF
TGTGCCAGCATGAGGGACGGGGTTTACAATGAGCAGTTCTTC
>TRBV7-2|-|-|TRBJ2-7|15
CASSLFTWSSYEQYF
TGTGCCAGCAGCCTTTTCACATGGAGCTCCTACGAGCAGTACTTC
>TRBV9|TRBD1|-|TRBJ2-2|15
CASSVEGQTTGELFF
TGTGCCAGCAGCGTAGAGGGACAGACCACCGGGGAGCTGTTTTTT